Described below is a single TCR beta chain sequence and its context. These data come from a study of CD4 T cells in relation to SARS-CoV-2 and coronaviruses. Using immunoSEQ multiplex PCR, the repertoire was profiled, and TCRdb retains in-frame clones only, with some absent. The sample records some 68,000 clones, over 90% being singletons. CD4+ T cells from unexposed donors were obtained before the COVID-19 pandemic (2011-2018). The CDR3 is 13 residues long. V shed 6 bases and J shed 3 bases, with 12 bases lying between them. Germline CDR1 and CDR2: MNHEY and SVGAGI. The receptor was derived from a human donor in good health. V gene TRBV6-5 combines with J gene TRBJ2-7, with a possible D match to TRBD1 (6 bases). Sequencing input: naive CD4+ T cells from PBMCs. Noted subset: naive CD4+ T cells isolated by negative enrichment. The CDR3 region has the DNA TGTGCCAGCAGAAGGGGGATGATCTACGAGCAGTACTTC. This gives the protein CASRRGMIYEQYF.